This section outlines one T cell receptor (beta chain) sequence together with its context. The antigen is not known. This specimen belongs to a study of T-cell memory formation after mild COVID-19. At the level of the study: There were largely donor-specific TCR clusters.

Per germline, CDR1 SGHVS and CDR2 FQNEAQ. V was clipped by 2 bases and J by 4 bases, with 12 bases between them. The CDR3 has 14 amino acids. The 5'RACE method, run with constant-segment primers, produced TCR alpha and TCR beta cDNA libraries (carrying sample barcodes and UMIs). MiXCR was run by TCRdb on the 5' RACE reads, yielding one entry per CDR3 protein. The sample includes under 700,000 distinct CDR3 sequences, roughly 20% of them seen just once. Study observations and caveats: Clones shrinking from day 15 to 85 showed even CD4/CD8 mixes; later expanders tilted CD4+. Largely, contracting CD4+ clones fell within CM and EM, and contracting CD8+ clones within EMRA.

The sequenced sample was PBMCs or a T cell subset sorted from them (not recorded which). The chain joins TRBV7-8 to TRBJ2-7; D perhaps matches TRBD1 (6 bases). The clonotype originates from an adult woman who had mild COVID-19 (a few samples of this study predate the infection). Cell type and time point are not known. The CDR3 loop is CASSLSTGPYEQYF. The CDR3 DNA is TGTGCCAGCAGCTTATCAACAGGGCCGTACGAGCAGTACTTC.